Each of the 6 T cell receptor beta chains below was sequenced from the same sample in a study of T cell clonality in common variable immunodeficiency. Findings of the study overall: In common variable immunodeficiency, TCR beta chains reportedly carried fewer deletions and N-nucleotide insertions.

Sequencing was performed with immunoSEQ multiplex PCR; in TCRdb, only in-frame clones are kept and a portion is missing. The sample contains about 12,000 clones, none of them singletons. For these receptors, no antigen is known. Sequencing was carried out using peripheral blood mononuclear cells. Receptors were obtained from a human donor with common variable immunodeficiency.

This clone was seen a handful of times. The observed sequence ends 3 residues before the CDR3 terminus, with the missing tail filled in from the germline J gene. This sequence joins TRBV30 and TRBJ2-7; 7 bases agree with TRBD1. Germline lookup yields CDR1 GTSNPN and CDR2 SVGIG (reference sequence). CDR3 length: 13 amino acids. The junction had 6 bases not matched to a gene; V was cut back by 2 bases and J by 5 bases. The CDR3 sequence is CAWSKGQGDEQYF. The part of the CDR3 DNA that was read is TGTGCCTGGAGTAAAGGCCAGGGGGACGAG.

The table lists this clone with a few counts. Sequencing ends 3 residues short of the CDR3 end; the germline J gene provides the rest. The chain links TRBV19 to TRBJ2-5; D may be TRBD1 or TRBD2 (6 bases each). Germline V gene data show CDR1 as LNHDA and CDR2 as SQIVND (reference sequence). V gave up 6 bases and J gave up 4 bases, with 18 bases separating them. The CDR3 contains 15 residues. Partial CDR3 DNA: TGTGCCAGTAGCAGGGGCGGCGGAGGGGGAGAGACC. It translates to CASSRGGGGGET. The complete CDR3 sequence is CASSRGGGGGETQYF.

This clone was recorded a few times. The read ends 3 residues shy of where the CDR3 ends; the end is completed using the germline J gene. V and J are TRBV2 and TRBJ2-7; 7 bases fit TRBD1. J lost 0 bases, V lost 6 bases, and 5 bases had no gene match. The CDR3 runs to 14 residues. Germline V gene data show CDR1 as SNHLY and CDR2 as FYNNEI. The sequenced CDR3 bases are TGTGCCAGCAGCGTCCGGGACAGCTCCTACGAG. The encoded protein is CASSVRDSSYE. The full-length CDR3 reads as CASSVRDSSYEQYF.

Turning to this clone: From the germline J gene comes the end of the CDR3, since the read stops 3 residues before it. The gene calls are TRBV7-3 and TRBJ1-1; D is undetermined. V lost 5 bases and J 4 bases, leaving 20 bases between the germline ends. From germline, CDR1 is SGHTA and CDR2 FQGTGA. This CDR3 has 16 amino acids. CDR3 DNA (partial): TGTGCCAGCAGCCCGCCGGTAGGGCCGCTGAGCACTGAA. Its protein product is CASSPPVGPLSTE. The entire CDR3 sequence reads CASSPPVGPLSTEAFF.

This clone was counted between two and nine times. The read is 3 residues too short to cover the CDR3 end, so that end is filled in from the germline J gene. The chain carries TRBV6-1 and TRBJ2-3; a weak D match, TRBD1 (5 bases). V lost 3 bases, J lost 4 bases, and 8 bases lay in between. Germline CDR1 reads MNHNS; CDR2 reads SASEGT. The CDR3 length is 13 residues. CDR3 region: CASSEGRADTQYF. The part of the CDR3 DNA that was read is TGTGCCAGCAGTGAGGGGCGAGCAGATACG.

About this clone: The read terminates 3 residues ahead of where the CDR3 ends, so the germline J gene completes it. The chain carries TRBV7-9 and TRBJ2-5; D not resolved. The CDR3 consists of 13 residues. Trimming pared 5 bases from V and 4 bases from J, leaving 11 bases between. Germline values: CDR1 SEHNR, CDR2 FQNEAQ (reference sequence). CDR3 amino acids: CASSPQGPETQYF. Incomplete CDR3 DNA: TGTGCCAGCAGCCCCCAAGGGCCAGAGACC. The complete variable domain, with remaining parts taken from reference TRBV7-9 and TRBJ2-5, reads DTGVSQNPRHKITKRGQNVTFRCDPISEHNRLYWYRQTLGQGPEFLTYFQNEAQLEKSRLLSDRFSAERPKGSFSTLEIQRTEQGDSAMYLCASSPQGPETQYFGPGTRLLVL.